The entry below describes one TCR beta chain. Without the conserved terminal phenylalanine or tryptophan, this CDR3 likely stems from a read error. These data originate in a study of control samples from healthy donors and cancer patients. This CDR3 is 14 amino acids long. Germline lookup yields CDR1 MNHNS and CDR2 SASEGT. V was cut by 1 base and J by 10 bases, with 11 bases left in between. Profiled with immunoSEQ multiplex PCR; TCRdb holds only in-frame clones, not every one. The profile shows around 33,000 clones, 86% of them singletons. The clonotype was recovered from a middle-aged woman with lung cancer. This sequence joins TRBV6-1 and TRBJ1-6; D possibly corresponds to TRBD1 (5 bases). Sequencing was done on a sample of PBMCs. For the CDR3, the DNA is TGTGCCAGCAGTGAAGGCGGGGGAAGCTCACCCCTCCACCTT. It specifies CASSEGGGSSPLHL.